The 20 T cell receptor beta chains presented below share a single source sample, sequenced in a study of blood T cells in healthy people across ages. Combining a sample-barcoded 5' primer with a J-beta primer mix, a second PCR ran for about 7 to 12 cycles. TCRdb reprocessed the 5' RACE reads with MiXCR, giving one entry per CDR3 protein. The sample lists approximately 1.5 million distinct CDR3 sequences; around 40% were seen once. Sequencing was done on a sample of blood. The source is a woman aged 18-29 years in good health.

This chain uses TRBV29-1 with TRBJ2-5; D call uncertain. The germline V gene has CDR1 SQVTM and CDR2 ANQGSEA. The CDR3 is 12 amino acids. The ends were cut back, 4 bases at V and 2 bases at J, with 8 bases in the middle. CDR3 region: CSVALFQETQYF. CDR3 DNA: TGCAGCGTTGCCTTATTTCAAGAGACCCAGTACTTC.

This chain connects TRBV20-1 to TRBJ1-1, with D uncertain. The CDR3 totals 15 residues. V was clipped by 3 bases and J by 0 bases, with 14 bases between them. The germline gives CDR1 DFQATT, CDR2 SNEGSKA (reference sequence). CDR3 protein: CSARRLVTLNTEAFF. CDR3 DNA sequence: TGCAGTGCTAGGAGGTTGGTGACACTGAACACTGAAGCTTTCTTT.

The rearrangement uses TRBV4-1 and TRBJ1-1, with D hard to call. Germline assignment: CDR1 MGHRA and CDR2 YSYEKL. V lost 0 bases and J lost 1, with 6 bases in between. The CDR3 extends over 14 amino acids. CDR3: CASSQDGWNTEAFF. The DNA of the CDR3 is TGCGCCAGCAGCCAAGATGGGTGGAACACTGAAGCTTTCTTT.

This clonotype was seen a few times. This rearrangement joins TRBV11-2 to TRBJ1-6; D possibly corresponds to TRBD1 (5 bases). Germline lookup yields CDR1 SGHAT and CDR2 FQNNGV. Trimming removed 0 bases from V and 11 bases from J, with 14 bases in between. This CDR3 region has 15 residues. CDR3 sequence (DNA): TGTGCCAGCAGCTTAGAGGGGCAGGCCCCTACACCCCTCCACTTT. Protein product: CASSLEGQAPTPLHF.

This chain connects TRBV20-1 to TRBJ2-1; D is ambiguous. The CDR3 extends over 12 amino acids. Germline lookup yields CDR1 DFQATT and CDR2 SNEGSKA (reference sequence). V dropped 3 bases and J dropped 7 bases, with 10 bases sitting between them. The CDR3 sequence: CSASADRNEQFF. DNA of the CDR3: TGCAGTGCTAGCGCGGATAGGAATGAGCAGTTCTTC.

The chain employs TRBV20-1 and TRBJ2-1, with TRBD1 as a possible D gene (5 bases). Germline CDR1 is DFQATT and CDR2 is SNEGSKA (reference sequence). V lost 8 bases to trimming and J lost 3 bases, with 8 bases between them. The CDR3 has 11 residues. The CDR3 nucleotides read TGCAGTACCGACAGCTACAATGAGCAGTTCTTC. Protein: CSTDSYNEQFF.

V usage is TRBV3-1 and J usage is TRBJ2-1; tentatively, D is TRBD2 (6 bases). From germline, CDR1 is LGHDT and CDR2 YNNKEL (reference sequence). The V end was cut by 3 bases, the J end by 12 bases, with 12 bases between. The CDR3 covers 12 residues. Here the CDR3 DNA reads TGTGCCAGCAGCCACATATCGGAGGGGCAGTTCTTC. Protein: CASSHISEGQFF.

The chain employs TRBV4-3 and TRBJ2-2; TRBD1 or TRBD2 may be the D gene (5 bases each). CDR1 is LGHNA and CDR2 is YSLEER in the germline V gene. This CDR3 region has 16 residues. V was cut by 4 bases and J by 0 bases, with 12 bases left in between. CDR3 region: CASSRIGDANTGELFF. The CDR3 DNA reads as TGCGCCAGCAGCCGAATAGGGGACGCGAACACCGGGGAGCTGTTTTTT.

This clonotype showed up just a few times. The rearrangement links TRBV27 to TRBJ2-5; D perhaps matches TRBD1 (5 bases). The CDR3 is made up of 13 amino acids. Germline V gene sequence: CDR1 MNHEY, CDR2 SMNVEV (reference sequence). V was clipped by 7 bases and J by 5 bases, with 14 bases between them. The CDR3: CASMARVRETQYF. In DNA form, the CDR3 reads TGTGCCAGCATGGCCAGGGTCCGGGAGACCCAGTACTTC.

The chain uses TRBV4-3 and TRBJ2-3; D possibly corresponds to TRBD1 (6 bases). CDR1 and CDR2 (germline): LGHNA, YSLEER. V was clipped by 1 base and J by 5 bases, with 10 bases between them. There are 14 residues in the CDR3. CDR3 region: CASSQAYRVDTQYF. In DNA, the CDR3 is TGCGCCAGCAGCCAAGCTTACAGGGTAGATACGCAGTATTTT.

Details on this clonotype: A much larger clone lies one base from this, so it may be a read error. The rearrangement joins TRBV14 to TRBJ2-7; 8 bases are a match to TRBD2. In germline, CDR1 is SGHDN, CDR2 FVKESK. V lost 1 base and J lost 7; bases outside the gene matches: 3. The CDR3 spans 13 residues. In DNA form, the CDR3 reads TGTGCCAGCAGCCAAGTGCGACTAGCGGAGCAGTACTTC. It translates to CASSQVRLAEQYF.

This chain connects TRBV11-2 to TRBJ2-1; possible D gene TRBD1, 5 bases. The better agreement between TRBJ2-7 and the DNA end casts doubt on the J call. Germline CDR1 is SGHAT and CDR2 is FQNNGV. The CDR3 sequence is 15 residues long. CDR3 amino acids: CASSERGQYYNEQYF. CDR3 DNA sequence: TGTGCCAGCAGCGAAAGGGGCCAGTACTACAATGAGCAGTACTTC.

The sample holds a few counts of this clonotype. Written as DNA, the CDR3 is TGTGCCAGCAGCTTATCTCAGGCCAACGTCCTGACTTTC. Amino acids: CASSLSQANVLTF. The V and J genes are TRBV7-9 and TRBJ2-6; D not resolved. Looked up from germline, CDR1 is SEHNR and CDR2 is FQNEAQ (reference sequence). The V end was cut by 2 bases, the J end by 6 bases, with 5 bases between. CDR3 size: 13 residues.

This clonotype was seen only a few times. The chain joins TRBV12-3 or TRBV12-4 to TRBJ2-1, with D unclear. CDR3 size: 13 residues. V dropped 2 bases and J dropped 6 bases, with 8 bases sitting between them. DNA of the CDR3: TGTGCCAGCAGTTTAATTAGCCCCAATGAGCAGTTCTTC. Its protein product is CASSLISPNEQFF.

This clonotype was seen more than once but under ten times. This chain joins TRBV18 and TRBJ2-3; D ambiguous. The V and J ends lost 2 bases and 1 base respectively, with 13 bases between them. The CDR3 extends over 16 amino acids. The germline V gene encodes CDR1 KGHSH and CDR2 LQKENI. The CDR3 region has the DNA TGTGCCAGCTCACCATCGCCTGGCAAGGGCACAGATACGCAGTATTTT. Its translation: CASSPSPGKGTDTQYF.

This chain connects TRBV6-5 to TRBJ2-2; unclear D gene. Trimming left V 2 bases short and J 6 bases short, with 7 bases between. Germline-derived CDR1 and CDR2 are MNHEY and SVGAGI. This CDR3 has 13 residues. The CDR3 reads CASSYGVPGELFF. CDR3 bases: TGTGCCAGCAGTTACGGGGTTCCCGGGGAGCTGTTTTTT.

This clonotype was seen repeatedly, ten times or more. V usage is TRBV7-2 and J usage is TRBJ2-6; possible D gene TRBD2, 6 bases. From germline, CDR1 is SGHTA and CDR2 FQGNSA. Trimming shortened V by 10 bases and J by 1 base, and 11 bases separated the two germline ends. The CDR3 covers 14 residues. CDR3 nucleotide sequence: TGTGCCATATCTCGGGGGTCTGGGGCCAACGTCCTGACTTTC. Its translation: CAISRGSGANVLTF.

The CDR3 nucleotides read TGTGCCAGCAGTTACTCGGGGGTGGGATTAGCTAACACTGAAGCTTTCTTT. Translation: CASSYSGVGLANTEAFF. The chain recombines TRBV6-6 with TRBJ1-1; possibly TRBD1 for D (5 bases). V was cut by 0 bases and J by 2 bases, with 16 bases left in between. Germline-derived CDR1 and CDR2 are MNHNY and SVGAGI (reference sequence). The CDR3 is 17 amino acids.

CDR3 nucleotide sequence: TGTGCCAGCAAATTAGGGACGGGGAGCTCCTACGAGCAGTACTTC. This codes for CASKLGTGSSYEQYF. V gene TRBV6-1 combines with J gene TRBJ2-7; D may be TRBD1 or TRBD2 (5 bases each). This CDR3 comprises 15 residues. V gave up 7 bases and J gave up 0 bases, with 16 bases separating them. From germline, CDR1 is MNHNS and CDR2 SASEGT.

The rearrangement joins TRBV6-2 or TRBV6-3 to TRBJ2-4; no firm D call. CDR3 size: 13 residues. Per the germline V gene, CDR1 is MNHEY and CDR2 is SVGEGT. Trimming removed 4 bases from V and 13 bases from J, with 17 bases in between. In DNA form, the CDR3 reads TGTGCCAGCAGTTGGATGGGTCGTGGAGAGCAGTACTTC. It yields the protein CASSWMGRGEQYF.